These 13 T cell receptor beta chains originate from one sample sequenced in a study of cytomegalovirus exposure and HLA in healthy donors. Primers included in the PCR were 60 Vbeta and 13 Jbeta primers. Profiling relied on immunoSEQ multiplex PCR, and the TCRdb table lists in-frame clones only, not all of them. The sample shows approximately 170,000 clones, 65% to 85% of them seen only once. The sequencing sample was made of PBMCs. Every receptor here comes from a woman aged 40 to 55 in good health and CMV-seropositive.

V and J are TRBV27 and TRBJ2-7, with D unresolved. This CDR3 contains 13 residues. Trimming pared 4 bases from V and 0 bases from J, leaving 7 bases between. Germline CDR1 MNHEY, CDR2 SMNVEV (reference sequence). The CDR3 reads CASSSQNSYEQYF. CDR3 sequence (DNA): TGTGCCAGCAGTTCCCAGAACTCCTACGAGCAGTACTTC.

This chain links TRBV4-3 with TRBJ2-1, with TRBD2 as a possible D gene (6 bases). V lost 0 bases and J 2 bases, leaving 8 bases between the germline ends. CDR3 length: 15 amino acids. Germline assignment: CDR1 LGHNA and CDR2 YSLEER. CDR3 nucleotides: TGCGCCAGCAGCCAAGATGGGGGGACCTACAATGAGCAGTTCTTC. Amino acids: CASSQDGGTYNEQFF.

The chain carries TRBV12-5 and TRBJ2-3; TRBD2 agrees at 13 bases. Germline V gene sequence: CDR1 LGHNT, CDR2 FRNRAP. The CDR3 covers 16 residues. The V and J ends lost 5 bases and 2 bases, in that order; junction bases with no gene match: 4. CDR3 in amino acids: CASGTGLAGNTDTQYF. In nucleotides, the CDR3 is TGTGCTAGTGGTACGGGACTAGCGGGGAACACAGATACGCAGTATTTT.

This chain links TRBV2 with TRBJ1-6, with D possibly being TRBD1 (6 bases). Germline values: CDR1 SNHLY, CDR2 FYNNEI. The CDR3 has 14 amino acids. V was pared by 4 bases and J by 10 bases, with 14 bases between. The CDR3 nucleotides read TGTGCCAGCAGTGTCCCCCTTCAGGGGTCACCCCTCCACTTT. This gives the protein CASSVPLQGSPLHF.

The J gene is TRBJ2-2, the V gene TRBV10-1, with 8 bases fitting TRBD2. The germline V gene encodes CDR1 WNHNN and CDR2 SYGVQD (reference sequence). The V gene end was trimmed by 3 bases and the J gene end by 6 bases; junction bases not matched to a gene: 6. CDR3 size: 15 residues. The CDR3 here is CASSEGSGIAGELFF. As DNA, the CDR3 is TGCGCCAGCAGTGAAGGTAGCGGGATCGCCGGGGAGCTGTTTTTT.

Turning to this clone: Because the CDR3's place on the DNA is in doubt, the DNA is left out and the CDR3 is given as listed by TCRdb. The chain couples TRBV28 to TRBJ2-7; the table's D call, TRBD1, has no DNA check behind it. Including both end residues, the CDR3 is 16 amino acids long. Germline CDR1 reads MDHEN; CDR2 reads SYDVKM. The CDR3 region is CASSTSGQFDRNEQYF.

The V gene is TRBV7-2, the J gene TRBJ1-1; tentatively, D is TRBD1 (6 bases). The CDR3 sequence is 15 residues long. The germline CDR1 and CDR2 sequences are SGHTA and FQGNSA. V was clipped by 0 bases and J by 9 bases, with 17 bases between them. The CDR3 here is CASSLARAGVGKAFF. Here the CDR3 DNA reads TGTGCCAGCAGCTTAGCGCGGGCAGGGGTCGGTAAAGCTTTCTTT.

J is TRBJ1-1 and V is TRBV19; a weak D match, TRBD1 (6 bases). Trimming pared 4 bases from V and 7 bases from J, leaving 10 bases between. The CDR3 is 12 amino acids. CDR1 is LNHDA, CDR2 SQIVND, per germline (reference sequence). The CDR3 DNA follows: TGTGCCAGTAGTAACAGGGAGCGTGAAGCTTTCTTT. Encoded protein: CASSNREREAFF.

V usage is TRBV28 and J usage is TRBJ2-1; the match to TRBD1 covers 12 bases. Germline CDR1 is MDHEN and CDR2 is SYDVKM. J lost 7 bases, V lost 7 bases, and 8 bases had no gene match. There are 15 residues in the CDR3. CDR3 coding DNA: TGTGCCAGCACGCGTGGGACAGGGGGCTTAAATGAGCAGTTCTTC. This encodes CASTRGTGGLNEQFF.

The V call is TRBV14, the J call TRBJ1-1; a weak D match, TRBD1 (5 bases). The length of the CDR3 is 13 residues. V was cut by 0 bases and J by 7 bases, with 9 bases left in between. From germline, CDR1 is SGHDN and CDR2 FVKESK. CDR3 in DNA: TGTGCCAGCAGCCAAGATCCGCAGGGTGAAGCTTTCTTT. Translation: CASSQDPQGEAFF. Full variable domain (missing parts from reference TRBV14 and TRBJ1-1): EAGVTQFPSHSVIEKGQTVTLRCDPISGHDNLYWYRRVMGKEIKFLLHFVKESKQDESGMPNNRFLAERTGGTYSTLKVQPAELEDSGVYFCASSQDPQGEAFFGQGTRLTVV.

V gene TRBV11-2 combines with J gene TRBJ2-1, with 7 bases identical to TRBD1. The CDR3 is 15 residues long. J was trimmed by 0 bases and V by 5 bases; bases with no gene match: 4. Germline CDR1 is SGHAT and CDR2 is FQNNGV. The CDR3 spells CASSQQGSSYNEQFF. CDR3 bases: TGTGCCAGCAGCCAACAGGGGAGCTCCTACAATGAGCAGTTCTTC.

The rearrangement uses TRBV7-2 and TRBJ2-2; D may be TRBD2 (6 bases). Per the germline V gene, CDR1 is SGHTA and CDR2 is FQGNSA. CDR3 length: 14 amino acids. V was cut by 3 bases and J by 6 bases, with 11 bases left in between. The CDR3 DNA reads as TGTGCCAGCAGCTTGGGACTTCCCCCCGGGGAGCTGTTTTTT. Its protein product is CASSLGLPPGELFF.

The chain carries TRBV5-1 and TRBJ2-2, with 7 bases lining up with TRBD2. V lost 1 base and J lost 3; bases outside the gene matches: 6. The V gene's germline CDR1 is SGHRS and CDR2 YFSETQ. This CDR3 is built from 16 residues. CDR3 region: CASSLSQREYTGELFF. DNA for the CDR3: TGCGCCAGCAGCTTGTCGCAGCGGGAATACACCGGGGAGCTGTTTTTT.